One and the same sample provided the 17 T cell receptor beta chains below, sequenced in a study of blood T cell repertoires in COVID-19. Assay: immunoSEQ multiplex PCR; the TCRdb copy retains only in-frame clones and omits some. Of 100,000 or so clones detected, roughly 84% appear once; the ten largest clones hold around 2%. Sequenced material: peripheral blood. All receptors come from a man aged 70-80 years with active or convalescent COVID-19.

CDR3 DNA: TGTGCCAGTAGTATAGGTGCTGCAGGTTTTCACTCTGGAAACACCATATATTTT. This encodes CASSIGAAGFHSGNTIYF. V and J are TRBV19 and TRBJ1-3; no clear D gene. This CDR3 spans 18 amino acids. Germline values: CDR1 LNHDA, CDR2 SQIVND (reference sequence). V lost 1 base and J lost 0, with 16 bases in between.

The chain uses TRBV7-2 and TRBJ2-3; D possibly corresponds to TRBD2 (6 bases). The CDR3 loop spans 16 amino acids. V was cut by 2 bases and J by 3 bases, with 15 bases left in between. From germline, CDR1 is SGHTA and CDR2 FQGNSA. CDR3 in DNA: TGTGCCAGCAGCTTATTAGCGGTGTTTCGAACAGATACGCAGTATTTT. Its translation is CASSLLAVFRTDTQYF.

CDR3 residues: CASSPKTGGSTDTQYF. Here the CDR3 DNA reads TGTGCCAGCAGCCCGAAGACAGGGGGCAGCACAGATACGCAGTATTTT. V is TRBV7-9 and J is TRBJ2-3; 10 bases agree with TRBD1. V gave up 5 bases and J gave up 0 bases; unmatched junction bases: 5. Per germline, CDR1 SEHNR and CDR2 FQNEAQ (reference sequence). The CDR3 runs to 16 residues.

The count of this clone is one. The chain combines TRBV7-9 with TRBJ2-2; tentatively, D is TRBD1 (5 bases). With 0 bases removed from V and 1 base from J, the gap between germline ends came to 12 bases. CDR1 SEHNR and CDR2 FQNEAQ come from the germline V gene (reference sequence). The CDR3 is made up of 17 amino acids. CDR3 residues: CASSLAWGRGNTGELFF. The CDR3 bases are TGTGCCAGCAGCTTAGCTTGGGGTAGGGGGAACACCGGGGAGCTGTTTTTT.

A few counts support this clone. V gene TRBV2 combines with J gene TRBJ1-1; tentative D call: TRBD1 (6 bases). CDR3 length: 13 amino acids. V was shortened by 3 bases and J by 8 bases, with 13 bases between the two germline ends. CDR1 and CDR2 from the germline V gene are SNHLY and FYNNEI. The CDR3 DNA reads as TGTGCCAGCAGTGAGCAGGGGTTAACCGAAGCTTTCTTT. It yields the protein CASSEQGLTEAFF.

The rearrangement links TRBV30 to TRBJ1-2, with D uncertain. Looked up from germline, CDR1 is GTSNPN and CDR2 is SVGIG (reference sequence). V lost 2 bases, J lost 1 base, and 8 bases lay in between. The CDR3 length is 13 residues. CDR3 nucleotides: TGTGCCTGGAGTCACAGCAATAACTATGGCTACACCTTC. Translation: CAWSHSNNYGYTF.

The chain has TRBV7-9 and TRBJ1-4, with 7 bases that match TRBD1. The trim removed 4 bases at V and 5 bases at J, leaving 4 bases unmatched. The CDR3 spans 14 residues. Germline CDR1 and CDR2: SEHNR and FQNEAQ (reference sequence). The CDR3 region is CASSWGQLNEKLFF. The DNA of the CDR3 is TGTGCCAGCAGCTGGGGACAGTTAAATGAAAAACTGTTTTTT.

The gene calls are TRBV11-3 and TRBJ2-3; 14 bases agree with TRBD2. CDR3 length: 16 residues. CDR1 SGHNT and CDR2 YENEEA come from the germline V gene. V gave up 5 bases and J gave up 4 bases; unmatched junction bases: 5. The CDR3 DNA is TGTGCCAGCAGCCCCGGACTAGCGGGGGGCCCAGATACGCAGTATTTT. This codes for CASSPGLAGGPDTQYF.

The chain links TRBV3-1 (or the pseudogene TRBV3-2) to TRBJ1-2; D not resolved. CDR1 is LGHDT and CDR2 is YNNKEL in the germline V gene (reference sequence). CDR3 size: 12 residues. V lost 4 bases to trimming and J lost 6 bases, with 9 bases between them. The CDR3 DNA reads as TGTGCCAGCAGCCGGAGGCAGCATGGCTACACCTTC. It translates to CASSRRQHGYTF.

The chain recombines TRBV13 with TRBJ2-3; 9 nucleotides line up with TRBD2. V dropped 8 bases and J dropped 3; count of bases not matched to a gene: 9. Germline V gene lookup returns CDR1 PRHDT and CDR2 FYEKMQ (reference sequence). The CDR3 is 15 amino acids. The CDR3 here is CASFWRGGGTDTQYF. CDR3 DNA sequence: TGTGCCAGCTTCTGGCGGGGGGGCGGAACAGATACGCAGTATTTT.

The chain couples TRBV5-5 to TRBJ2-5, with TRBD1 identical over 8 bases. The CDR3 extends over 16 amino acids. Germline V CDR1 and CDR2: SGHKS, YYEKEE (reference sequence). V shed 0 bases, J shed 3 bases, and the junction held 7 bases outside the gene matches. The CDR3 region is CASSLVSGTGKETQYF. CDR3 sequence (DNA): TGTGCCAGCAGCTTGGTCTCCGGGACAGGCAAAGAGACCCAGTACTTC.

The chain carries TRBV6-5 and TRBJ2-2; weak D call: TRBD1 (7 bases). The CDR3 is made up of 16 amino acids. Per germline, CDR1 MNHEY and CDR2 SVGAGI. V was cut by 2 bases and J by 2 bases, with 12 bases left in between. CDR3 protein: CASSYGQGGNTGELFF. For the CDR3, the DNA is TGTGCCAGCAGTTACGGTCAGGGGGGTAACACCGGGGAGCTGTTTTTT.

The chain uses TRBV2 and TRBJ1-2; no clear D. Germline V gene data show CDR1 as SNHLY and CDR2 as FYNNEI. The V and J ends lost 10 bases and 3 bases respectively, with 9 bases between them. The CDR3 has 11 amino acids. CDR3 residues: CATGEDYGYTF. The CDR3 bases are TGTGCCACCGGGGAGGACTATGGCTACACCTTC.

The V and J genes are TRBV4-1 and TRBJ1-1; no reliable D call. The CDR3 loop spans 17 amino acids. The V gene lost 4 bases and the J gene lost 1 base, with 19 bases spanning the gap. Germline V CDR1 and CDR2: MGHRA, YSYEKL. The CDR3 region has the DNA TGCGCCAGCAGCCGAGAGCCGACGCGGACTAGGAACACTGAAGCTTTCTTT. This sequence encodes CASSREPTRTRNTEAFF.

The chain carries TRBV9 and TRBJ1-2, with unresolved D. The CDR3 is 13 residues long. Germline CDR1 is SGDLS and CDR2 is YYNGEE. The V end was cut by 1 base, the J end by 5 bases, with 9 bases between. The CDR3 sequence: CASSVNSGYGYTF. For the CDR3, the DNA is TGTGCCAGCAGCGTAAATTCAGGATATGGCTACACCTTC.

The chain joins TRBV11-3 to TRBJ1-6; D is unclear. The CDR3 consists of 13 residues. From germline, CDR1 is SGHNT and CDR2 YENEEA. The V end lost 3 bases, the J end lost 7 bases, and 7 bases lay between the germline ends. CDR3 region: CASSFDRNSPLHF. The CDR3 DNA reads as TGTGCCAGCAGCTTTGATCGGAATTCACCCCTCCACTTT.

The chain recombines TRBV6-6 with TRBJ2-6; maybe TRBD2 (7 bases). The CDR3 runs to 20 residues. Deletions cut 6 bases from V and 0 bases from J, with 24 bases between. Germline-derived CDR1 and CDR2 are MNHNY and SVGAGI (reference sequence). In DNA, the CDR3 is TGTGCCAGCAGCCCCGGGGGGCATCAGGGCCCCCTCTCTGGGGCCAACGTCCTGACTTTC. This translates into CASSPGGHQGPLSGANVLTF.